This is a list of T cell receptor beta chains from one sample in a study of T cell changes during pregnancy in multiple sclerosis. Using immunoSEQ multiplex PCR, the repertoire was profiled, and TCRdb retains in-frame clones only, with some absent. The sample holds 45,000 to 50,000 clones, around 93% seen once. Source: CD8+ T cells from peripheral blood mononuclear cells, taken in the first trimester of pregnancy. The receptors here all came from a female donor with multiple sclerosis, enrolled in a pregnancy study. Both conserved end residues are part of each CDR3. The order of the fields is D gene, V gene, J gene, CDR3 length, clone size, CDR3 DNA, CDR3 protein. A D gene is named only where the DNA matches it firmly. The listing skips clone size in some rows; elsewhere it reads once, few, many or a size class.

>TRBD1|TRBV19|TRBJ2-1|18|NA
TGTGCCAGTAGTATAGACGTTCCGGGACAGGGGCCAAACAATGAGCAGTTCTTC
CASSIDVPGQGPNNEQFF
>NA|TRBV5-4|TRBJ2-3|11|NA
TGTGCCAGCAGCCACACAGATACGCAGTATTTT
CASSHTDTQYF
>NA|TRBV6-5|TRBJ1-2|13|NA
TGTGCCAGCAGTTACTCGGATTCTCAGGGATCTCTCTTC
CASSYSDSQGSLF
>TRBD1|TRBV30|TRBJ1-1|19|NA
TGTGCCTGGAGTCCTTCCCCGGGACAGGGGGCTCGCGAGAACACTGAAGCTTTCTTT
CAWSPSPGQGARENTEAFF
>TRBD2|TRBV7-9|TRBJ2-1|16|once
TGTGCCAGCAGCTTAGCTCGAAGCGGGGGGGCGGATGAGCAGTTCTTC
CASSLARSGGADEQFF
>NA|TRBV6-1|TRBJ1-5|12|once
TGTGCCAGCAGTGAGGCCAATCAGCCCCAGCATTTT
CASSEANQPQHF
>TRBD2|TRBV6-4|TRBJ2-1|14|few
TGTGCCAGCAGTGACTCCGGGGGGGAGAATGAGCAGTTCTTC
CASSDSGGENEQFF
>NA|TRBV4-2|TRBJ1-1|16|NA
TGTGCCAGCAGCACCCCCCACAGCAAAATAAACACTGAAGCTTTCTTT
CASSTPHSKINTEAFF
>TRBD2|TRBV6-1|TRBJ2-3|12|NA
TGTGCCAGCAAAATAGCGGGAGATACGCAGTATTTT
CASKIAGDTQYF
>TRBD2|TRBV7-3|TRBJ2-7|15|NA
TGTGCCAGCAGCTTAGGTAGCGGGAGTTTAGACGAGCAGTACTTC
CASSLGSGSLDEQYF
>NA|TRBV29-1|TRBJ1-1|15|NA
TGCAGCGTTGAATCCCCCGACAGGAGGAACACTGAAGCTTTCTTT
CSVESPDRRNTEAFF
>NA|TRBV2|TRBJ2-1|15|NA
TGTGCCAGCAAACATAGGCGGGAACTCTACAATGAGCAGTTCTTC
CASKHRRELYNEQFF
>NA|TRBV5-1|TRBJ2-3|18|NA
TGCGCCAGCAGCTTGGCCCTCCTGACAGGTCCTAGCACAGATACGCAGTATTTT
CASSLALLTGPSTDTQYF
>NA|TRBV4-3|TRBJ2-7|15|NA
TGCGCCAGCAGCCAAGATAGTGGAGGATTCTACGAGCAGTACTTC
CASSQDSGGFYEQYF
>NA|TRBV5-4|TRBJ2-4|15|NA
TGTGCCAGCAGCGACCCCAGGGTTCCCAAAAACATTCAGTACTTC
CASSDPRVPKNIQYF
>TRBD2|TRBV27|TRBJ2-1|16|NA
TGTGCCAGCAGTCCTGCGGGACTAGCGGGAGGGTTTGAGCAGTTCTTC
CASSPAGLAGGFEQFF
>NA|TRBV19|TRBJ2-3|18|NA
TGTGCCAGTAGTATCGCCCTTCCTAGCACAGATTCCACAGATACGCAGTATTTT
CASSIALPSTDSTDTQYF
>NA|TRBV7-9|TRBJ2-3|14|NA
TGTGCCAGCAGCCTGGCAGGCCTTCCAGATACGCAGTATTTT
CASSLAGLPDTQYF
>TRBD2|TRBV4-1|TRBJ2-2|16|NA
TGCGCCAGCAGCCGAGGACTAGCGGGTGATACCGGGGAGCTGTTTTTT
CASSRGLAGDTGELFF
>TRBD2|TRBV27|TRBJ2-7|15|NA
TGTGCCAGCAGTTTATCGGGACTAGTGCGGAACGAGCAGTACTTC
CASSLSGLVRNEQYF
>TRBD2|TRBV27|TRBJ2-3|15|NA
TGTGCCAGCAGCTTAGCGGGAGGGATCACAGATACGCAGTATTTT
CASSLAGGITDTQYF
>TRBD1|TRBV9|TRBJ1-2|14|NA
TGTGCCAGCAGCCTTGGGACAGCTAACTATGGCTACACCTTC
CASSLGTANYGYTF
>NA|TRBV5-1|TRBJ1-2|12|NA
TGCGCCAGCAGCCCCGACAGCTATGGCTACACCTTC
CASSPDSYGYTF
>NA|TRBV4-3|TRBJ1-6|18|NA
TGCGCCAGCAGCCAAGATGCGGGGATTAGGTCCTATAATTCACCCCTCCACTTT
CASSQDAGIRSYNSPLHF
>TRBD2|TRBV27|TRBJ2-7|15|NA
TGTGCCAGCAGTTTAGTAAGGACTAGGGATTCCGAGCAGTACTTC
CASSLVRTRDSEQYF
>NA|TRBV21-1|TRBJ2-1|14|NA
TGTGCCAGCAACCCGGGACAGGGAGGCAATGAGCAGTTCTTC
CASNPGQGGNEQFF
>NA|TRBV10-1|TRBJ2-2|16|NA
TGCGCCAGCAGTGAGTTCGCGGGGGCCTCCACCGGGGAGCTGTTTTTT
CASSEFAGASTGELFF
>TRBD2|TRBV2|TRBJ2-7|16|NA
TGTGCCAGCCATGAAGGGGCACTAGCGGGGGTCTACGAGCAGTACTTC
CASHEGALAGVYEQYF
>NA|TRBV5-1|TRBJ2-3|16|NA
TGCGCCAGCAGCTTGGCCGGGCAGGGCTTCACAGATACGCAGTATTTT
CASSLAGQGFTDTQYF
>TRBD1|TRBV29-1|TRBJ1-2|17|NA
TGCAGCGTCGACGTACGAGCCCGGGACAGGGGGCACTATGGCTACACCTTC
CSVDVRARDRGHYGYTF
>TRBD1|TRBV27|TRBJ2-7|12|NA
TGTGCCAGCAGTTCAGGGGGTGTAGAGCAGTACTTC
CASSSGGVEQYF
>NA|TRBV19|TRBJ2-7|14|NA
TGTGCCAGCCAGCCAGCGGCGTCCTCCTACGAGCAGTACTTC
CASQPAASSYEQYF
>NA|TRBV6-1|TRBJ2-2|15|NA
TGTGCCAGCAGCCCGGTTGGAGGGGACACCGGGGAGCTGTTTTTT
CASSPVGGDTGELFF
>TRBD1|TRBV27|TRBJ1-5|16|few
TGTGCCAGCACCCCCCTGGGACAGGGAGGGGGTCAGCCCCAGCATTTT
CASTPLGQGGGQPQHF
>NA|TRBV10-1|TRBJ1-1|15|few
TGCGCCAGCAGTGAGGTGCCGGGACAATACACTGAAGCTTTCTTT
CASSEVPGQYTEAFF
>NA|TRBV7-9|TRBJ1-1|13|NA
TGTGCCAGCAGCGCGGGGGAGTTGACTGAAGCTTTCTTT
CASSAGELTEAFF